Below are 19 T cell receptor beta chains sequenced from a single sample in a study of vaccination and CD4 T cells after COVID-19. Specified treatment: roughly 11-day PBMC culture with coronavirus spike peptide pools or control peptides (ViraFEST assay). These receptors have no known antigen. At the Johns Hopkins FTIC core, DNA taken from cultured CD4+ T cells was sequenced by way of the Oncomine TCR Beta short-read assay. TCRdb used MiXCR to reprocess the PCR reads, holding one entry per CDR3 protein. The sample lists about 14,000 distinct CDR3 sequences, around half occurring once. The sample in question was CD4+ T cells from blood, cultured in vitro, obtained before SARS-CoV-2 vaccination. Receptors were obtained from a human donor who had recovered from COVID-19.

The chain recombines TRBV23-1 with TRBJ1-5; no definite D call. TRBV23-1 is noted as an ORF with a role that remains uncertain. The CDR3 is 11 residues long. With 9 bases removed from V and 7 bases from J, the gap between germline ends came to 10 bases. CDR3 DNA sequence: TGCGCCAGACCGCCAAGCCAGCCCCAGCATTTT. As protein: CARPPSQPQHF.

V gene TRBV19 combines with J gene TRBJ1-5; D not resolved. CDR1 and CDR2 (germline): LNHDA, SQIVND (reference sequence). V was trimmed by 5 bases and J by 7 bases, leaving 6 bases between them. There are 11 residues in the CDR3. The chain's CDR3 is CASSEGQPQHF. The DNA for the CDR3 is TGTGCCAGTAGTGAGGGCCAGCCCCAGCATTTT.

This clonotype was detected once. The J gene is TRBJ2-5, the V gene TRBV11-3; TRBD2 aligns across 9 bases. Germline lookup yields CDR1 SGHNT and CDR2 YENEEA. The CDR3 is made up of 19 amino acids. Trimming cost V 1 base and J 2 bases; bases outside gene matches: 14. CDR3 DNA: TGTGCCAGCAGCTTAGGAATGGGAGCGGGAGGTAACCCTCAAGAGACCCAGTACTTC. The encoded protein is CASSLGMGAGGNPQETQYF.

The chain has TRBV10-3 and TRBJ1-5; the D is unclear. The CDR3 extends over 13 amino acids. Trimming cost V 2 bases and J 6 bases, with 8 bases left between them. Germline CDR1 is ENHRY and CDR2 is SYGVKD. This chain's CDR3 is CAISEGAGQPQHF. CDR3 in DNA: TGTGCCATCAGTGAGGGCGCCGGTCAGCCCCAGCATTTT.

The chain uses TRBV5-6 and TRBJ1-1; perhaps TRBD1 as D (5 bases). The CDR3 length is 17 residues. Looked up from germline, CDR1 is SGHDT and CDR2 is YYEEEE. V dropped 1 base and J dropped 3 bases, with 19 bases sitting between them. The CDR3 sequence: CASSLTSRGIADTEAFF. The CDR3 nucleotides read TGTGCCAGCAGCTTGACTAGCCGGGGGATAGCAGACACTGAAGCTTTCTTT.

The J gene is TRBJ1-1, the V gene TRBV7-9; 7 nucleotides line up with TRBD1. CDR1 SEHNR and CDR2 FQNEAQ come from the germline V gene (reference sequence). This CDR3 has 13 residues. The V segment lost 11 bases and the J segment 0 bases; nucleotides outside the gene matches: 6. CDR3 protein: CAWDRLMNTEAFF. DNA of the CDR3: TGTGCCTGGGACAGACTAATGAACACTGAAGCTTTCTTT.

This rearrangement joins TRBV6-1 to TRBJ1-6; the D gene is possibly TRBD1 (5 bases). There are 14 residues in the CDR3. The V gene's germline CDR1 is MNHNS and CDR2 SASEGT. V dropped 7 bases and J dropped 9 bases, with 16 bases sitting between them. The CDR3 is CASTDGGRGSPLHF. Here the CDR3 DNA reads TGTGCCAGCACCGACGGGGGGAGGGGTTCACCCCTCCACTTT.

The chain has TRBV6-5 and TRBJ2-2; 11 positions match TRBD2. Germline values: CDR1 MNHEY, CDR2 SVGAGI. The J segment lost 2 bases and the V segment lost 3 bases, leaving 2 bases of the junction unmatched. The CDR3 is 16 amino acids. As DNA, the CDR3 is TGTGCCAGCAGTTATACTAGCGGGAGCAACACCGGGGAGCTGTTTTTT. Protein: CASSYTSGSNTGELFF.

The rearrangement uses TRBV7-2 and TRBJ2-2, with 7 bases fitting TRBD2. Germline V gene sequence: CDR1 SGHTA, CDR2 FQGNSA. The CDR3 is 18 residues long. Unmatched junction bases numbered 14, after V lost 1 base and J lost 6 bases. This CDR3 reads CASSLEGWGGDFAGELFF. As DNA, the CDR3 is TGTGCCAGCAGCTTAGAGGGGTGGGGGGGGGATTTCGCCGGGGAGCTGTTTTTT.

This chain joins TRBV7-8 and TRBJ2-2; D uncertain. Germline CDR1 reads SGHVS; CDR2 reads FQNEAQ. The CDR3 contains 16 residues. The ends were cut back, 5 bases at V and 2 bases at J, with 15 bases in the middle. The CDR3 loop reads CASSLTRGRNTGELFF. The CDR3 DNA reads as TGTGCCAGCAGCCTTACCCGTGGAAGAAACACCGGGGAGCTGTTTTTT.

Remarks on this clonotype: At one end the junction does not follow the germline gene, possibly because of a read error. V is TRBV7-3 and J is TRBJ1-6; D gene unclear. Per germline, CDR1 SGHTA and CDR2 FQGTGA. This CDR3 has 15 amino acids. CDR3 loop: CASSLTGVGNSPLHF. CDR3 sequence (DNA): TGTGCCAGCAGCCTAACGGGAGTGGGAAATTCACCCCTCCACTTT.

This sequence joins TRBV7-2 and TRBJ2-2; D is tentatively TRBD1 or TRBD2 (5 bases each). V was cut by 4 bases and J by 5 bases, with 14 bases left in between. In germline, CDR1 is SGHTA, CDR2 FQGNSA. The CDR3 consists of 15 residues. For the CDR3, the DNA is TGTGCCAGCAGCTCGAGAACAGGAGGAACCGGGGAGCTGTTTTTT. The encoded protein is CASSSRTGGTGELFF.

The chain combines TRBV7-3 with TRBJ2-1; D may be TRBD1 (6 bases). Trimming removed 5 bases at V and 7 bases at J, with 18 bases between. The CDR3 has 15 residues. CDR1 is SGHTA and CDR2 is FQGTGA in the germline V gene. CDR3 nucleotide sequence: TGTGCCAGCAGCCTTGGGACACAGGACTGGAATGAGCAGTTCTTC. Encoded protein: CASSLGTQDWNEQFF. The whole variable domain, remainder taken from reference TRBV7-3 and TRBJ2-1, is GAGVSQTPSNKVTEKGKYVELRCDPISGHTALYWYRQSLGQGPEFLIYFQGTGAADDSGLPNDRFFAVRPEGSVSTLKIQRTERGDSAVYLCASSLGTQDWNEQFFGPGTRLTVL.

This clonotype appeared once. The chain is built from TRBV20-1 and TRBJ2-7; TRBD1 might be the D (7 bases). The CDR3 has 15 amino acids. CDR1 DFQATT and CDR2 SNEGSKA come from the germline V gene (reference sequence). The ends were cut back, 0 bases at V and 0 bases at J, with 12 bases in the middle. In DNA form, the CDR3 reads TGCAGTGCTAGAGAGCGGCAGGGGGGCTCCTACGAGCAGTACTTC. It codes for CSARERQGGSYEQYF.

This clonotype was seen a handful of times. V usage is TRBV7-2 and J usage is TRBJ1-3; TRBD1 aligns across 7 bases. Germline-derived CDR1 and CDR2 are SGHTA and FQGNSA. The trim removed 5 bases at V and 2 bases at J, leaving 3 bases unmatched. The CDR3 covers 14 residues. The CDR3 coding sequence is TGTGCCAGCAGCCCAGGGACAGCTGGAAACACCATATATTTT. Translating it yields CASSPGTAGNTIYF.

The V and J genes are TRBV7-9 and TRBJ1-6; D remains unclear. The germline CDR1 and CDR2 sequences are SEHNR and FQNEAQ (reference sequence). Trimming pared 2 bases from V and 8 bases from J, leaving 13 bases between. The CDR3 sequence is 15 residues long. The CDR3 reads CASSLQPEMDSPLHF. In nucleotides, the CDR3 is TGTGCCAGCAGCTTACAGCCAGAGATGGATTCACCCCTCCACTTT. The whole variable domain, remainder taken from reference TRBV7-9 and TRBJ1-6, is DTGVSQNPRHKITKRGQNVTFRCDPISEHNRLYWYRQTLGQGPEFLTYFQNEAQLEKSRLLSDRFSAERPKGSFSTLEIQRTEQGDSAMYLCASSLQPEMDSPLHFGNGTRLTVT.

The chain is built from TRBV7-2 and TRBJ2-7; either TRBD1 or TRBD2 may supply D (5 bases each). This CDR3 is built from 15 residues. With 5 bases removed from V and 0 bases from J, the gap between germline ends came to 14 bases. CDR1 is SGHTA, CDR2 FQGNSA, per germline. The DNA of the CDR3 is TGTGCCAGCAGCCCGACCGGGACCCTCTCCTACGAGCAGTACTTC. Translated: CASSPTGTLSYEQYF.

V gene TRBV14 combines with J gene TRBJ2-5, with 7 bases lining up with TRBD1. The CDR3 totals 15 residues. V was clipped by 3 bases and J by 3 bases; unmatched bases: 7. Germline V lookup: CDR1 SGHDN, CDR2 FVKESK. The CDR3 DNA sequence: TGTGCCAGCAGCCATGGTTCAGACAGGGAAGAGACCCAGTACTTC. Translation: CASSHGSDREETQYF.

The sample holds one count of this clonotype. The chain has TRBV6-2 or TRBV6-3 and TRBJ1-2; D ambiguous. This CDR3 has 14 residues. With 0 bases removed from V and 4 bases from J, the gap between germline ends came to 9 bases. The V gene's germline CDR1 is MNHEY and CDR2 SVGEGT. The CDR3, as DNA: TGTGCCAGCAGTTACTCATGGGGTTCCTATGGCTACACCTTC. It yields the protein CASSYSWGSYGYTF.